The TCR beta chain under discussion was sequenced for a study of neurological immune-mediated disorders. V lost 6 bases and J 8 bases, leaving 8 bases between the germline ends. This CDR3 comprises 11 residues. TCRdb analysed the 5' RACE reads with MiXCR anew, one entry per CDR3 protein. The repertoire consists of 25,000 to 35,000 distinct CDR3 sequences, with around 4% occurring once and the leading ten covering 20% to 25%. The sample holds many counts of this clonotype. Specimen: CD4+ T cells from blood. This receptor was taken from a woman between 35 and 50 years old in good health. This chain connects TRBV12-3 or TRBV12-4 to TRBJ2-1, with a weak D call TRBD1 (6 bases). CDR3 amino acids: CASRNRDEQFF. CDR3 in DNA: TGTGCCAGCAGGAACAGGGATGAGCAGTTCTTC.